Below, one TCR beta chain is given with its context. Clones were sequenced by immunoSEQ multiplex PCR, and TCRdb holds only the in-frame ones, with some missing. Among fewer than 350,000 clones listed, 70% to 90% were seen once. These data are taken from a study of blood T cell repertoires in COVID-19. Study at large: Material from acute and convalescent COVID-19 was sourced from the United States, Italy and Spain.

Germline V gene data show CDR1 as SNHLY and CDR2 as FYNNEI. There are 12 residues in the CDR3. The germline V and J ends were trimmed by 7 bases and 8 bases, with 12 bases remaining between them. This TCR came from a woman aged 45-65 years with active or convalescent COVID-19. V and J are TRBV2 and TRBJ2-1; possible D gene TRBD1, 6 bases. The specimen sequenced was peripheral blood. CDR3 sequence (DNA): TGTGCCAGCAAGCAGGGGATCTATGAGCAGTTCTTC. The encoded protein is CASKQGIYEQFF.